This T cell receptor beta chain was sequenced in a study of blood T cells in healthy people across ages (dated by TCRdb to the mid-2010s). Regarding the research as a whole: In model experiments, template switching captured roughly one uniquely barcoded TCR beta cDNA molecule for every two T cells. To track age-related changes in TCR beta repertoire diversity, the study relied on deep sequencing normalized with unique cDNA molecular identifiers. The donors were divided into four age groups: young (average about 15 years), middle-aged (about 40), aged (about 61) and long-lived (about 84). To avoid experimental bias, donors of different ages were randomly spread across the sequencing lanes. Using the same blood draw, the study looked at two additional independent replicas of 1 million unique cDNA reads for two donors, one aged 18 to 29 and the other aged 80 or older. Results and caveats for the whole study, not just this receptor: As age increased, observed TCR beta diversity per million T cells dropped in a roughly linear way, and a significant reduction was already evident by age around 41. Donor CMV infection status was unknown, potentially confounding age-related changes in expanded clonotypes. Compared with the aged group, the long-lived group had more naive CD4+ T cells, fewer expanded clones and increased TCR diversity, a pattern suggesting age selection. Conclusive comparison of naive and antigen-experienced compartments was prevented by the profiling of bulk unsorted PBMCs. Total diversity estimates from one million sequenced T cells were considered lower bounds and underestimates. Observed TCR beta diversity correlated strongly with the percentage of naive T cells measured by flow cytometry.

The donors were under 40 Caucasian individuals from Russia, aged 6 to 90 years, who were systemically healthy. Each donor gave 8 to 10 milliliters of peripheral blood, drawn into EDTA-treated Vacutainer tubes. Ficoll-Paque density-gradient centrifugation was used to isolate PBMCs, with at least 7 million obtained per sample. Total RNA, at least 6 micrograms per sample, was extracted from PBMCs with Trizol reagent. For every donor, an aliquot of PBMCs went through flow cytometry to measure the percentages of naive CD45RAhigh/CD27high T cells. The library was prepared using 5' RACE. For sequencing, an Illumina HiSeq 2500 was employed. A second PCR of roughly 7 to 11 cycles was performed with a sample-barcoded 5' primer and a J-beta primer mix. Each TCR beta cDNA molecule received a unique molecular identifier from a template-switch 5' adaptor carrying 12 random nucleotides. Each sample yielded at least 2.5 million CDR3-containing paired-end reads. First-strand cDNA synthesis was performed from all RNA using the Mint cDNA synthesis kit, with priming by a TRBC-specific oligonucleotide. Following uracil-DNA glycosylase treatment, a first 18-cycle PCR with universal primers M1SS and BC2_uni_R was performed on all cDNA. Concerning the study's data processing: Normalization of each sample was performed by random selection of 1 million high-quality reads, each carrying a distinct molecular identifier. Reads with shared molecular identifiers were discarded instead of being binned into consensus sequences. MiTCR, run with a Q25 quality threshold and the strictest error-elimination algorithm, handled CDR3 identification, clonotype clustering and error correction. A nonparametric unseen species model with Euler transformation was used to estimate a lower bound on total TCR beta diversity. The raw public data were reprocessed by TCRdb itself: fastp quality trimming at Q25, MiXCR clonotype calling, in-frame beta chains only. Each record represents a unique CDR3 protein, reported with the most common genes and DNA among its rows. V and J calls and clone size were set by TCRdb, not the authors. The sample table lists 1.5 million to 2 million distinct CDR3 sequences, approximately 28% of them with a count of one. The top ten constitute about 7.7% of the sample.

In regard to this clonotype: No cognate antigen has been identified for it. Base qualities are not provided; no much larger clone lies one nucleotide away.

Per the germline V gene, SGHDT is the CDR1 and YYEEEE is the CDR2. V and J are truncated by 0 bases and 2 bases respectively, leaving an intervening sequence of 16 bases. The CDR3 sequence holds 17 residues, the cysteine and phenylalanine included. Here the CDR3 DNA is all that survives: 51 bases in frame from base 1. This chain joins TRBV5-6 to TRBJ2-3; tentative D gene TRBD2, with 5 bases matching. Sequencing input: blood. The origin of this receptor is a woman between 25 and 40 years old in good health. The bases are TGTGCCAGCAGCTTGGTAGAGGGCAAAACGTACACAGATACGCAGTATTTT. It encodes CASSLVEGKTYTDTQYF.